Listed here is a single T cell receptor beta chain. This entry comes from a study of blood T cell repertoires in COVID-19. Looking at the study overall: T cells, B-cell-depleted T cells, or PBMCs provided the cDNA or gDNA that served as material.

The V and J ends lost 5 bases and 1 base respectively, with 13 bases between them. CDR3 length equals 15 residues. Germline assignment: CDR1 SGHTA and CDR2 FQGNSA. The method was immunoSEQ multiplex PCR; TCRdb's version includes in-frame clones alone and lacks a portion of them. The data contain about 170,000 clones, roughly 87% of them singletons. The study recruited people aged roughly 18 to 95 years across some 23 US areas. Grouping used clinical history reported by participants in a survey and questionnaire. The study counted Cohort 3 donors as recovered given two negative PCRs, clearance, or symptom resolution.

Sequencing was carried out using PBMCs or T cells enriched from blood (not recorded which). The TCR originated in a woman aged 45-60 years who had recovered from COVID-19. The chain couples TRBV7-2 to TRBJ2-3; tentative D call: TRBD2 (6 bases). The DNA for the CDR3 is TGTGCCAGCAGCGAGGGTCAGCGGGGCACAGATACGCAGTATTTT. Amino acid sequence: CASSEGQRGTDTQYF. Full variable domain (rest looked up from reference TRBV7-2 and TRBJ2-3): GAGVSQSPSNKVTEKGKDVELRCDPISGHTALYWYRQSLGQGLEFLIYFQGNSAPDKSGLPSDRFSAERTGGSVSTLTIQRTQQEDSAVYLCASSEGQRGTDTQYFGPGTRLTVL.